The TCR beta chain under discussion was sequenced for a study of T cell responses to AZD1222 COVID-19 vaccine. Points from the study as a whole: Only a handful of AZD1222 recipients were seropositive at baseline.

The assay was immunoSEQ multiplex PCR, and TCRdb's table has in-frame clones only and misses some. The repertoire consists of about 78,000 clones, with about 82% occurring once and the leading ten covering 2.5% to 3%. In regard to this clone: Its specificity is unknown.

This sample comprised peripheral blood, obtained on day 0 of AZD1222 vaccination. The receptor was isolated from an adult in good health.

The CDR3 reads CASSLNPSWGYEQYF. The CDR3 DNA is TGTGCCAGCAGCTTGAATCCGAGTTGGGGCTACGAGCAGTACTTC. The chain recombines TRBV5-6 with TRBJ2-7, with D hard to call. The CDR3 runs to 15 residues. Trimming cost V 1 base and J 3 bases, with 14 bases left between them. Germline assignment: CDR1 SGHDT and CDR2 YYEEEE.